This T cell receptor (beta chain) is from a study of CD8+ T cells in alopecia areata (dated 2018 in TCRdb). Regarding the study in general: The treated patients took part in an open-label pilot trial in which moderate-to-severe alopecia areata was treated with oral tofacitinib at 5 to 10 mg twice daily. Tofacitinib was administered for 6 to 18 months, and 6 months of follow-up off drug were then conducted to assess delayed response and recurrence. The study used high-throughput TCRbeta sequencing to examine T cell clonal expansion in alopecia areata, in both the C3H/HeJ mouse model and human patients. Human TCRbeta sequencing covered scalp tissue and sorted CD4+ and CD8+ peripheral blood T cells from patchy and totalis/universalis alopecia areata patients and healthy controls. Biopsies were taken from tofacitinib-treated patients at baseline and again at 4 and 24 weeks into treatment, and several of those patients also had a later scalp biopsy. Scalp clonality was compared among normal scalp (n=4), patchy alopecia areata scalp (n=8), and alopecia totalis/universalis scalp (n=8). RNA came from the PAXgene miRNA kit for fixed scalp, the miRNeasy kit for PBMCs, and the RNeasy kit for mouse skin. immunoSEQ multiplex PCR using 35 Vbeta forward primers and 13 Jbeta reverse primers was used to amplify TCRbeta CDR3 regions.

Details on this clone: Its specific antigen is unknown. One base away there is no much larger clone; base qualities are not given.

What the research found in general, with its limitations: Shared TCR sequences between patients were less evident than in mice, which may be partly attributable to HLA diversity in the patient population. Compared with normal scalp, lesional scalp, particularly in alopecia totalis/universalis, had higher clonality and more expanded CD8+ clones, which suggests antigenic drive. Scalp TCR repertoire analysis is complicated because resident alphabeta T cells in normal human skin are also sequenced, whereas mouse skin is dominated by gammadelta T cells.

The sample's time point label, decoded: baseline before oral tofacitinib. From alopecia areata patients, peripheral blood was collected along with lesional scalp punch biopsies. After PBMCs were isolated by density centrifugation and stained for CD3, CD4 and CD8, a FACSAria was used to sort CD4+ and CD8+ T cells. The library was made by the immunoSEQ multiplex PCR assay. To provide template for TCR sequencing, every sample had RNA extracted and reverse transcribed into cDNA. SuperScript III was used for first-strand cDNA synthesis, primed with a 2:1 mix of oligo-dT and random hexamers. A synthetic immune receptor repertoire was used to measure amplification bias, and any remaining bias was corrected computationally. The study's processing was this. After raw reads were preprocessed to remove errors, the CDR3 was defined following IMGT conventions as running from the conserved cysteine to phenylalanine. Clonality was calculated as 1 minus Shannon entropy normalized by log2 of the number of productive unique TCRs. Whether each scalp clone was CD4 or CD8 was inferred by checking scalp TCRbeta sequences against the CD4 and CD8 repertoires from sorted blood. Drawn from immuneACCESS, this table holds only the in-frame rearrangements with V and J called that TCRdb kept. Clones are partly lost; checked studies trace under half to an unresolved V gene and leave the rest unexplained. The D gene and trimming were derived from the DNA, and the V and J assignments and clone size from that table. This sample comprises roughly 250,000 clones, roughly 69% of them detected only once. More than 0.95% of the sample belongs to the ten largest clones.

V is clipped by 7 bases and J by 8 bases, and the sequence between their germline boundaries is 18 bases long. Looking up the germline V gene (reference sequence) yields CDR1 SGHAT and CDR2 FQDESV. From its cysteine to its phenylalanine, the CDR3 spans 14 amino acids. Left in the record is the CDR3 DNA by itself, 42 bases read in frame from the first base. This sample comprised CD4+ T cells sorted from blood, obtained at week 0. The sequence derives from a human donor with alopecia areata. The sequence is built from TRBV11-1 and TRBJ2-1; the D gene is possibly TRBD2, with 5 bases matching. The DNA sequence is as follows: TGTGCCAGCATGAAGATCGGAGGTAGTGATGAGCAGTTCTTC. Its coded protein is CASMKIGGSDEQFF.